Following are 17 T cell receptor beta chains from one sample sequenced in a study of CD8 T cells in Susac syndrome. cDNA came from around 0.5 to 1 ug RNA primed by random hexamers. TCRdb ran MiXCR on the immunoSEQ multiplex PCR reads and lists one entry per CDR3 protein. The sample yields 250,000 to 350,000 distinct CDR3 sequences, about 85% seen once. Source material: CD8+ T cells from PBMCs. All receptors derive from a human donor with multiple sclerosis.

The V and J genes are TRBV7-8 and TRBJ2-1, with D unclear. This CDR3 spans 13 amino acids. The V and J ends lost 2 bases and 10 bases respectively, with 12 bases between them. CDR1 SGHVS and CDR2 FQNEAQ come from the germline V gene. The CDR3 region has the DNA TGTGCCAGCAGCTTAAGGACCGGAAGGGAGCAGTTCTTC. This encodes CASSLRTGREQFF.

This sequence joins TRBV20-1 and TRBJ2-7, with TRBD1 matching over 7 bases. V gave up 3 bases and J gave up 1 base; unmatched junction bases: 6. Germline CDR1 is DFQATT and CDR2 is SNEGSKA (reference sequence). This CDR3 region has 14 residues. As DNA, the CDR3 is TGCAGTGCTAGCCTAACAGGGGATTCCTACGAGCAGTACTTC. It translates to CSASLTGDSYEQYF.

J is TRBJ2-7 and V is TRBV27; 9 bases line up with TRBD1. Trimming cost V 5 bases and J 6 bases; bases outside gene matches: 8. Germline-derived CDR1 and CDR2 are MNHEY and SMNVEV (reference sequence). This CDR3 is built from 14 residues. The CDR3 coding sequence is TGTGCCAGCAGTCCAGGGACAGGGCGGACCGAGCAGTACTTC. Translating gives CASSPGTGRTEQYF.

The V gene is TRBV27, the J gene TRBJ2-2; D is unresolved. CDR3 length: 14 residues. Germline CDR1 and CDR2: MNHEY and SMNVEV (reference sequence). The germline V and J ends were trimmed by 7 bases and 4 bases, with 13 bases remaining between them. The CDR3, as DNA: TGTGCCAGCACCTTTAGTATGAGCACCGGGGAGCTGTTTTTT. Protein sequence: CASTFSMSTGELFF.

The CDR3 DNA reads TGTGCCAGCAGTTTGACAGATATCTCCTACAATGAGCAGTTCTTC. Residues: CASSLTDISYNEQFF. The rearrangement links TRBV12-3 or TRBV12-4 to TRBJ2-1; D might be TRBD1 (5 bases). Trimming stripped 3 bases from V and 0 bases from J, with 9 bases between. The CDR3 runs 15 residues.

The V and J genes are TRBV3-1 and TRBJ2-7; 7 bases agree with TRBD1. The trim removed 8 bases at V and 4 bases at J, leaving 11 bases unmatched. There are 14 residues in the CDR3. CDR1 and CDR2 (germline): LGHDT, YNNKEL (reference sequence). DNA of the CDR3: TGTGCCAGCGGCCCGGGACAGTTTGGGTACGAGCAGTACTTC. Amino acids: CASGPGQFGYEQYF.

The CDR3 nucleotides are TGTGCCAGCAGCCGGATCGGAGCAGAGTGGGATATGAGCAATCAGCCCCAGCATTTT. Its protein is CASSRIGAEWDMSNQPQHF. The chain combines TRBV7-9 with TRBJ1-5; D gene uncertain. The CDR3 is 19 residues long. Between the trimmed V and J ends, which lost 5 bases and 1 base, there was a span of 24 bases. Per germline, CDR1 SEHNR and CDR2 FQNEAQ (reference sequence).

The chain is built from TRBV7-9 and TRBJ1-3, with D tentatively TRBD1 (5 bases). Germline CDR1 is SEHNR and CDR2 is FQNEAQ (reference sequence). V lost 5 bases to trimming and J lost 0 bases, with 11 bases between them. This CDR3 region has 15 residues. CDR3 sequence: CASSPGTDSGNTIYF. CDR3 in DNA: TGTGCCAGCAGCCCTGGGACCGACTCTGGAAACACCATATATTTT. Together with reference TRBV7-9 and TRBJ1-3, the CDR3 gives the full variable domain: DTGVSQNPRHKITKRGQNVTFRCDPISEHNRLYWYRQTLGQGPEFLTYFQNEAQLEKSRLLSDRFSAERPKGSFSTLEIQRTEQGDSAMYLCASSPGTDSGNTIYFGEGSWLTVV.

The rearrangement links TRBV7-9 to TRBJ2-1; 8 nucleotides align to TRBD2. This CDR3 is built from 16 residues. The V gene end was trimmed by 3 bases and the J gene end by 8 bases; junction bases not matched to a gene: 12. Germline loops: CDR1 SEHNR, CDR2 FQNEAQ (reference sequence). CDR3 amino acids: CASSFPGGPLIYEQFF. The CDR3 nucleotides read TGTGCCAGCAGCTTCCCGGGAGGGCCCTTAATCTATGAGCAGTTCTTC.

DNA for the CDR3: TGCAGTGCTAGAGATGGGGACGCGGGATTTCCCTACGAGCAGTACTTC. This gives the protein CSARDGDAGFPYEQYF. The rearrangement uses TRBV20-1 and TRBJ2-7; TRBD2 is a possible D gene (6 bases). V lost 0 bases and J lost 2, with 17 bases in between. The CDR3 has 16 residues. Germline loops: CDR1 DFQATT, CDR2 SNEGSKA (reference sequence).

The V and J genes are TRBV2 and TRBJ2-1, with D unclear. Germline assignment: CDR1 SNHLY and CDR2 FYNNEI. This CDR3 has 13 residues. Trimming pared 9 bases from V and 3 bases from J, leaving 12 bases between. The CDR3 bases are TGTGCCAGGGTAGCTCTTAGCTACAATGAGCAGTTCTTC. As protein: CARVALSYNEQFF.

The V gene is TRBV20-1, the J gene TRBJ2-7; possible D gene TRBD2, 5 bases. The CDR3 consists of 14 residues. The germline CDR1 and CDR2 sequences are DFQATT and SNEGSKA (reference sequence). Trimming shortened V by 3 bases and J by 0 bases, and 12 bases separated the two germline ends. The CDR3 DNA is TGCAGTGCTAGGCGGGTGGCTAGCTCCTACGAGCAGTACTTC. It translates to CSARRVASSYEQYF.

The chain combines TRBV10-2 with TRBJ2-7; D gene uncertain. This CDR3 spans 10 amino acids. With 10 bases removed from V and 0 bases from J, the gap between germline ends came to 4 bases. Germline lookup yields CDR1 WSHSY and CDR2 SAAADI. CDR3 nucleotides: TGCGCCACCTACTCCTACGAGCAGTACTTC. Amino acid sequence: CATYSYEQYF.

The V call is TRBV21-1, the J call TRBJ2-5; TRBD1, as called in the table, went unchecked against the DNA. TRBV21-1 is listed as a pseudogene. This CDR3 region has 12 residues. Here the CDR3 DNA reads TGTGCCAGGGGGACAGCACAAGAGACCCAGTACTTC. Protein: CARGTAQETQYF.

The CDR3 protein is CASAGQGSGSGYTF. The CDR3 coding sequence is TGTGCCAGCGCGGGACAGGGGAGCGGGAGTGGCTACACCTTC. The chain carries TRBV27 and TRBJ1-2, with 10 bases aligning to TRBD1. Unmatched junction bases numbered 10, after V lost 8 bases and J lost 7 bases. Germline values: CDR1 MNHEY, CDR2 SMNVEV (reference sequence). This CDR3 is built from 14 residues.

V gene TRBV7-9 combines with J gene TRBJ2-5; possible D gene TRBD2, 7 bases. V was clipped by 7 bases and J by 5 bases, with 17 bases between them. Per germline, CDR1 SEHNR and CDR2 FQNEAQ (reference sequence). There are 14 residues in the CDR3. The CDR3 sequence: CASTSGGGWETQYF. The CDR3 region has the DNA TGTGCCAGCACCTCTGGCGGGGGCTGGGAGACCCAGTACTTC. Supplemented by reference TRBV7-9 and TRBJ2-5, the full variable domain reads DTGVSQNPRHKITKRGQNVTFRCDPISEHNRLYWYRQTLGQGPEFLTYFQNEAQLEKSRLLSDRFSAERPKGSFSTLEIQRTEQGDSAMYLCASTSGGGWETQYFGPGTRLLVL.

This clonotype appeared a single time. The rearrangement links TRBV5-6 to TRBJ2-7; D unresolved. Germline CDR1 reads SGHDT; CDR2 reads YYEEEE. This CDR3 is built from 14 residues. The V gene lost 1 base and the J gene lost 1 base, with 9 bases spanning the gap. The DNA for the CDR3 is TGTGCCAGCAGCTTGATCCGGGTATCCTACGAGCAGTACTTC. It encodes CASSLIRVSYEQYF.